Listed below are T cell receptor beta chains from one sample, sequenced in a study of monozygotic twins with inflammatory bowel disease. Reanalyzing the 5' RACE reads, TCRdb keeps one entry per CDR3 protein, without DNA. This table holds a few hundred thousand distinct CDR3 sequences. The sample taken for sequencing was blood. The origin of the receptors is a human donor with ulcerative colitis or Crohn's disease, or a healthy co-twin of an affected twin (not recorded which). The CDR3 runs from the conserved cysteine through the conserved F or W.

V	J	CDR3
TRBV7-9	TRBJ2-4	CASRSGQGKNMQYF
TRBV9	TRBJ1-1	CASSVGGQGGTEAFF
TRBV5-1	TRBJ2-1	CASSSDTLQGTGDEQFF
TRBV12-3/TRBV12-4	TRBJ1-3	CASSLQETVGNTIYF
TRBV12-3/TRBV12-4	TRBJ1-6	CASMYGTGRNSPLHF
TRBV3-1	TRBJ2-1	CASSQDSPSARNEQFF
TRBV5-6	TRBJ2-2	CASSERRLAGNTGELFF
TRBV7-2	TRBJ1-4	CASSFRGLTGEKLFF
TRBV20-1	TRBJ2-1	CSAVLAGGSVGEQFF
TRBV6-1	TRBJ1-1	CASRVTGSGVNTEAFF
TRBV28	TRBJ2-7	CASSLDSLQISYEQYF
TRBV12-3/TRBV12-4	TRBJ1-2	CASYEGHYGYTF
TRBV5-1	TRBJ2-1	CASSLVGEGVSEQFF
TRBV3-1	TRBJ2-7	CASSQKAGLASYEQYF
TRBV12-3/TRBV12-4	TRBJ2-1	CASLTQGGLEQFF